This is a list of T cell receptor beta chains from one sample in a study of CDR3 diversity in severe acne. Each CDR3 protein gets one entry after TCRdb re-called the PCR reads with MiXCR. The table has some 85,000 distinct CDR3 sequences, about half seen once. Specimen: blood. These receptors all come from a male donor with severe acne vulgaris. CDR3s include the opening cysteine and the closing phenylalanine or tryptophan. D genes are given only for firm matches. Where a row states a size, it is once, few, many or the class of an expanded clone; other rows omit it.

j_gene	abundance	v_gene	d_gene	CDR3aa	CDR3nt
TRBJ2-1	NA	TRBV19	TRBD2	CASRTGLAEVF	TGTGCCAGTAGGACAGGACTAGCGGAGGTCTTC
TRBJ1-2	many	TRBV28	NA	CASSFTHQPRNYGYTF	TGTGCCAGCAGTTTCACCCATCAACCCCGTAACTATGGCTACACCTTC
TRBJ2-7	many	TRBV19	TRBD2	CASQGWAGGSGSYEQYF	TGTGCCAGCCAAGGGTGGGCGGGAGGCTCCGGATCCTACGAGCAGTACTTC
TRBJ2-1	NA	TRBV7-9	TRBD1	CASSRPQGEQFF	TGTGCCAGCAGCCGACCACAGGGGGAGCAGTTCTTC
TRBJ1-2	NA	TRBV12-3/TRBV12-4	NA	CASSPDNYGYTF	TGTGCCAGCAGTCCCGACAACTATGGCTACACCTTC
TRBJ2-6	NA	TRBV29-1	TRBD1	CSVEDGILRGPGANVLTF	TGCAGCGTTGAGGACGGAATTCTTAGGGGGCCTGGGGCCAACGTCCTGACTTTC
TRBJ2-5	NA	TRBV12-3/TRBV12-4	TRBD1	CASSSRGDRGLGETQYF	TGTGCCAGCAGCTCTAGGGGGGACAGGGGGCTAGGGGAGACCCAGTACTTC
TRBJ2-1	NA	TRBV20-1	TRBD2	CSARLAGTHEQFF	TGCAGTGCTCGACTAGCGGGAACGCATGAGCAGTTCTTC
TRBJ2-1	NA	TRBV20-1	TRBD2	CGATGGEGGIWNEQFF	TGCGGTGCCACCGGGGGGGAAGGCGGTATATGGAATGAGCAGTTCTTC
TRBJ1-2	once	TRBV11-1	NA	CASSQARGSDYTF	TGCGCCAGCAGCCAAGCTCGGGGGTCGGACTACACCTTC
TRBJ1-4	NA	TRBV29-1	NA	CSVVPEGEKLFF	TGCAGCGTTGTACCCGAAGGGGAAAAACTGTTTTTT
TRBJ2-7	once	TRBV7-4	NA	CASSLAGGHEQYF	TGTGCCAGCAGCTTAGCGGGGGGCCACGAGCAGTACTTC
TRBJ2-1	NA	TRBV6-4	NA	CASKPGPGGEQFF	TGTGCCAGCAAGCCGGGACCCGGGGGCGAGCAGTTCTTC
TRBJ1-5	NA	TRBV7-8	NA	CASSLGRASNQPQHF	TGTGCCAGCAGCCTCGGCAGGGCTAGCAATCAGCCCCAGCATTTT
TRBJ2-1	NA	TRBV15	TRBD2	CATSRGGAGGTDEQFF	TGTGCCACCAGCAGAGGAGGCGCGGGAGGGACGGATGAGCAGTTCTTC
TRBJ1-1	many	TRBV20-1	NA	CSVGGAMNTEAFF	TGCAGTGTGGGGGGGGCTATGAACACTGAAGCTTTCTTT
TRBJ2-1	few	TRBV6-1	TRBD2	CASSEVGTSGGEQFF	TGTGCCAGCAGTGAAGTAGGGACTAGCGGTGGTGAGCAGTTCTTC
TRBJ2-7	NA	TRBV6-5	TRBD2	CASSYSLAGADEQYF	TGTGCCAGCAGTTACTCCCTAGCGGGAGCCGACGAGCAGTACTTC
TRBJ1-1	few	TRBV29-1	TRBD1	CSVDEGARAFF	TGCAGCGTTGACGAGGGGGCGCGAGCTTTCTTT
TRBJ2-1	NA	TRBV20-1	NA	CGALDGGLAYNVQFF	TGCGGTGCCCTTGATGGAGGGCTAGCCTACAATGTGCAGTTCTTC
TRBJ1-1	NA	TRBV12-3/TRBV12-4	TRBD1	CASTVTGVNTEAFF	TGTGCCAGCACCGTGACAGGGGTAAACACTGAAGCTTTCTTT
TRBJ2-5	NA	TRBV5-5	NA	CASRFEPRGETQYF	TGTGCCAGCAGGTTTGAGCCTCGGGGCGAGACCCAGTACTTC
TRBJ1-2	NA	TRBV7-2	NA	CASSLRGNGYGYTF	TGTGCCAGCAGCTTGAGAGGGAATGGCTATGGCTACACCTTC
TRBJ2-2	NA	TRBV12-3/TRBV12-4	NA	CASSFSGGELFF	TGTGCCAGCAGCTTTAGCGGCGGGGAGCTGTTTTTT
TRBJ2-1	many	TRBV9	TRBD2	CASSVEGGRFNEQFF	TGTGCCAGCAGCGTAGAGGGCGGGAGATTCAATGAGCAGTTCTTC
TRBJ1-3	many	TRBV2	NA	CASHSGNTIYF	TGTGCCAGCCACTCTGGAAACACCATATATTTT
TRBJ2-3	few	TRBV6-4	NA	CASSEEGANGADTQYF	TGTGCCAGCAGTGAGGAGGGCGCGAACGGGGCAGATACGCAGTATTTT
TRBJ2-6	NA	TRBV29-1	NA	CSVEATSSGANVLTF	TGCAGCGTTGAAGCAACAAGTTCTGGGGCCAACGTCCTGACTTTC
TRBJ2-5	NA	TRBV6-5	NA	CASSYDRQETQYF	TGTGCCAGCAGTTATGACAGGCAAGAGACCCAGTACTTC
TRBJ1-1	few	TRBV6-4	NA	CASSDTRPSPEAFF	TGTGCCAGCAGTGACACCAGGCCCAGCCCTGAAGCTTTCTTT
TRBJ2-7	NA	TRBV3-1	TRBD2	CASSQGTSGRSYEQYF	TGTGCCAGCAGCCAAGGGACTAGCGGGAGGTCCTACGAGCAGTACTTC
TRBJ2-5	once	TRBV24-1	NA	CATPEGETQYF	TGTGCCACCCCAGAGGGAGAGACCCAGTACTTC
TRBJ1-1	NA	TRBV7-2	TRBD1	CASSTWGGTGRTEAPF	TGTGCCAGCAGCACGTGGGGGGGGACAGGGCGGACTGAAGCTCCCTTT
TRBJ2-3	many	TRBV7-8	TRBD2	CASSLTLAFTDTQYF	TGTGCCAGCAGCTTAACACTAGCGTTCACAGATACGCAGTATTTT
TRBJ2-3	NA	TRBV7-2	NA	CASSYLEDTQYF	TGTGCCAGCAGCTACTTAGAGGATACGCAGTATTTT
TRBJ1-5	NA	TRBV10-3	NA	CASGGRLGQPQHF	TGTGCCAGCGGGGGGCGCCTAGGGCAGCCCCAGCATTTT
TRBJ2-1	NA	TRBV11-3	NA	CASSSSYGGRQFF	TGTGCCAGCAGCTCCTCCTACGGGGGCCGGCAGTTCTTC
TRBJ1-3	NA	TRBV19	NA	CASTADTRNTIYF	TGTGCCAGTACCGCGGACACTCGAAACACCATATATTTT
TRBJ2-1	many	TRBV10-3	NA	CATTEYNEQFF	TGTGCCACGACAGAATACAATGAGCAGTTCTTC
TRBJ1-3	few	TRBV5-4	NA	CASSLDSHSGNTIYF	TGTGCCAGCAGCTTGGACAGCCACTCTGGAAACACCATATATTTT
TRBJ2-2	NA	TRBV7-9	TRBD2	CASSSTSGAGELFF	TGTGCCAGCAGCTCGACTAGCGGGGCCGGGGAGCTGTTTTTT
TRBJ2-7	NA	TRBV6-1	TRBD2	CASSVGEGRNLVPPFEQYF	TGTGCCAGCAGTGTCGGGGAGGGGAGGAATTTGGTCCCTCCTTTCGAGCAGTACTTC
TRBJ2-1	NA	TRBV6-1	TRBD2	CASSERPGLAVPGEQFF	TGTGCCAGCAGTGAGCGCCCGGGACTAGCGGTACCAGGTGAGCAGTTCTTC
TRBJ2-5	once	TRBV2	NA	CASGELETQYF	TGTGCCAGCGGTGAACTAGAGACCCAGTACTTC
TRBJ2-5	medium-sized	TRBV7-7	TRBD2	CASSLTSGETQYF	TGTGCTAGCAGCCTGACTAGCGGGGAGACCCAGTACTTC
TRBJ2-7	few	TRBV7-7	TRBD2	CASSLGDGGAGQYF	TGTGCTAGCAGCTTAGGGGACGGGGGGGCGGGGCAGTACTTC